A selection of T cell receptor beta chains follows, all from one sample in a study of blood T cells in healthy people across ages. One entry per CDR3 protein results from TCRdb running MiXCR on the 5' RACE reads. The sample comprises hundreds of thousands of distinct CDR3 sequences, around 20% of which are singletons, and 3.5% to 4% rests with the top ten. Source material: blood. Receptors originate from a man in his 70s in good health. Each CDR3 is given with its conserved first and last residue. The D gene is left open where the match is weak. Clone size is stated in some rows and not others, as once, few, many or a class when expanded.

size	length	D	V	J	CDR3	DNA
few	14	TRBD1	TRBV7-9	TRBJ1-4	CASSPTGANEKLFF	TGTGCCAGCAGCCCGACAGGGGCTAATGAAAAACTGTTTTTT
.	15	.	TRBV27	TRBJ2-5	CASSPPPGLRYEQYF	TGTGCCAGCAGTCCGCCACCGGGACTCCGCTATGAGCAGTACTTC
.	12	.	TRBV6-5	TRBJ2-5	CASGGQEETRYF	TGTGCCAGCGGGGGACAAGAAGAGACCCGGTACTTC
many	11	.	TRBV6-2/TRBV6-3	TRBJ2-3	CASGNTDTQYF	TGTGCCAGCGGCAACACAGATACGCAGTATTTT
.	13	.	TRBV29-1	TRBJ2-7	CSAFGLVGSEQYF	TGCAGCGCTTTTGGTTTAGTCGGTAGCGAGCAGTACTTC
.	14	TRBD2	TRBV4-1	TRBJ2-7	CASRFDSGRNEQYF	TGCGCCAGTAGGTTTGATAGCGGGAGGAACGAGCAGTACTTC
few	17	.	TRBV5-1	TRBJ2-1	CASSLDMGQSSYNEQFF	TGCGCCAGCAGCTTGGACATGGGCCAGAGCTCCTACAATGAGCAGTTCTTC
.	11	.	TRBV29-1	TRBJ2-1	CSVVQHNEQFF	TGCAGCGTTGTCCAGCACAATGAGCAGTTCTTC
many	19	TRBD2	TRBV11-2	TRBJ2-3	CASSSPRPLTSARTDTQYF	TGTGCCAGCAGCTCCCCTCGCCCCCTCACTAGCGCCCGCACAGATACGCAGTATTTT
few	13	.	TRBV7-9	TRBJ2-5	CASSLRETDAQYF	TGTGCCAGCAGCTTAAGGGAAACAGATGCCCAGTACTTC
once	15	TRBD1	TRBV19	TRBJ1-2	CASSMPTGKNYGYTF	TGTGCCAGTAGTATGCCGACAGGGAAGAACTATGGCTACACCTTC
few	15	TRBD2	TRBV7-2	TRBJ2-7	CASSLRSSGRNEQYF	TGTGCCAGCAGCCTCCGGAGTAGCGGGAGGAACGAGCAGTACTTC
many	11	.	TRBV24-1	TRBJ2-1	CATSVGSEQFF	TGTGCCACCAGTGTGGGGTCCGAGCAGTTCTTC
.	16	.	TRBV6-5	TRBJ2-1	CASSYSWESSYNEQFF	TGTGCCAGCAGTTACTCGTGGGAGAGCTCCTACAATGAGCAGTTCTTC
few	16	.	TRBV5-8	TRBJ1-5	CASSNRGRDSNQPQHF	TGTGCCAGCAGCAATAGAGGCCGAGACAGCAATCAGCCCCAGCATTTT
few	14	.	TRBV5-1	TRBJ1-6	CASSSAGEPSPLHF	TGCGCCAGCAGCTCCGCTGGAGAGCCCTCACCCCTCCACTTT
.	14	TRBD1	TRBV29-1	TRBJ2-7	CSASGTGATDEQYF	TGCAGCGCCTCCGGGACAGGGGCAACTGACGAGCAGTACTTC
few	15	.	TRBV19	TRBJ2-5	CASSIRGRLHETQYF	TGTGCCAGTAGTATCCGGGGGCGGCTACACGAGACCCAGTACTTC
.	16	TRBD2	TRBV15	TRBJ2-5	CATSVSLAGGQETQYF	TGTGCCACCAGCGTATCACTAGCGGGAGGACAAGAGACCCAGTACTTC
few	17	TRBD1	TRBV27	TRBJ2-5	CANSSRQGLNLRETQYF	TGCGCCAACAGTTCCCGACAGGGTCTTAATTTAAGAGAGACCCAGTACTTC
.	17	TRBD1	TRBV7-9	TRBJ2-7	CASSRMTGAGSSYEQYF	TGTGCCAGCAGCCGAATGACAGGGGCGGGGAGCTCCTACGAGCAGTACTTC
.	18	.	TRBV14	TRBJ2-2	CASSKPPAGSHRGGELFF	TGTGCCAGCAGCAAGCCACCAGCGGGCTCCCATCGAGGCGGGGAGCTGTTTTTT
.	18	.	TRBV7-9	TRBJ2-7	CASSLFVEAWEASYEQYF	TGTGCCAGCAGCTTATTTGTCGAGGCGTGGGAGGCCTCCTACGAGCAGTACTTC
many	13	.	TRBV12-3/TRBV12-4	TRBJ1-5	CASSFGDRSPQHF	TGTGCCAGCAGTTTCGGGGACCGTTCGCCCCAGCATTTT
few	17	TRBD2	TRBV7-9	TRBJ2-7	CASSLAGLAEGAYEQYF	TGTGCCAGCAGCCTAGCGGGACTAGCGGAGGGGGCCTACGAGCAGTACTTC
.	14	.	TRBV7-6	TRBJ2-1	CAGSLDLRANEQFF	TGTGCCGGCAGCTTAGACTTACGGGCCAATGAGCAGTTCTTC
few	15	.	TRBV6-1	TRBJ2-1	CASSEQQGAYNEQFF	TGTGCCAGCAGTGAGCAACAGGGAGCCTACAATGAGCAGTTCTTC
.	14	.	TRBV7-2	TRBJ2-5	CASSPTVVGQTQYF	TGTGCCAGCAGCCCGACCGTAGTGGGGCAGACCCAGTACTTC
.	12	TRBD2	TRBV20-1	TRBJ2-1	CSARDRLAGKFF	TGCAGTGCTAGAGATCGGCTAGCGGGAAAGTTCTTC
.	13	.	TRBV19	TRBJ1-5	CASTQGNNQPQHF	TGTGCCAGCACGCAGGGGAACAATCAGCCCCAGCATTTT
.	13	.	TRBV10-3	TRBJ2-5	CAISEPVRETQYF	TGTGCCATCAGTGAGCCAGTCAGAGAGACCCAGTACTTC
.	16	TRBD1	TRBV18	TRBJ1-1	CASSPNQQGMNTEAFF	TGTGCCAGCTCACCAAATCAACAGGGGATGAACACTGAAGCTTTCTTT
few	18	.	TRBV24-1	TRBJ2-3	CATSDVGWKGLSTDTQYF	TGTGCCACCAGTGATGTCGGCTGGAAAGGGCTTAGCACAGATACGCAGTATTTT
.	11	.	TRBV20-1	TRBJ2-5	CSTLGSETQYF	TGCAGTACTCTAGGATCTGAGACCCAGTACTTC
few	15	.	TRBV5-1	TRBJ2-3	CASSLVAPSTDTQYF	TGCGCCAGCAGCTTGGTGGCTCCGAGCACAGATACGCAGTATTTT